This record looks at one T cell receptor (beta chain) sequence and its context. Its antigen is not identified. Treatment indicated: oral pan-JAK inhibitor, 5-10 mg twice daily. The CDR3 has 14 residues. Trimming removed 4 bases at V and 7 bases at J, with 17 bases between. Germline CDR1 is LGHNA and CDR2 is YNFKEQ. Reverse transcribed after extraction, RNA yielded cDNA as the sequencing template. The protocol was immunoSEQ multiplex PCR, while the TCRdb copy is restricted to in-frame clones and leaves out a portion. The sample has around 120,000 clones; 58% are singletons. The data stem from a study of CD8+ T cells in alopecia areata. Study context: Oral tofacitinib (5 to 10 mg twice daily) was administered to treated patients.

Study outcomes and limitations: With patients, TCR sharing proved less clear than in mice, a difference possibly related to HLA. Researchers report lesional scalp, most notably alopecia totalis/universalis, outstripped normal scalp in clonality.

This chain joins TRBV4-2 and TRBJ2-7, with D possibly being TRBD1 (6 bases). This clonotype originated in a human donor with alopecia areata. Source: CD8+ T cells sorted from blood, taken at week 4, from a patient treated with tofacitinib. The CDR3 DNA follows: TGTGCCAGCAGCCCACAGGGCACCCTAGAAGAGCAGTACTTC. This translates into CASSPQGTLEEQYF.